The next 20 T cell receptor beta chains were all read from a single sample in a study of blood T cell repertoires in COVID-19. Here immunoSEQ multiplex PCR was the method, and the copy in TCRdb shows in-frame clones only, minus some. Of a few hundred thousand clones in the sample, approximately 86% are singletons; the top ten hold 1.3%. The sequencing input was peripheral blood. The receptors were gathered from a woman aged 30 to 39 with COVID-19, enrolled during active disease.

The V gene is TRBV19, the J gene TRBJ1-2; D remains ambiguous. CDR1 and CDR2 from the germline V gene are LNHDA and SQIVND (reference sequence). V dropped 4 bases and J dropped 5 bases, with 11 bases sitting between them. The CDR3 extends over 13 amino acids. For the CDR3, the DNA is TGTGCCAGTAGTAACAAAGCGCCATATGGCTACACCTTC. Translating it yields CASSNKAPYGYTF. The whole variable domain, remainder taken from reference TRBV19 and TRBJ1-2, is DGGITQSPKYLFRKEGQNVTLSCEQNLNHDAMYWYRQDPGQGLRLIYYSQIVNDFQKGDIAEGYSVSREKKESFPLTVTSAQKNPTAFYLCASSNKAPYGYTFGSGTRLTVV.

The CDR3 coding sequence is TGTGCCAGCAGTGAGGAGGGGATTAGCAATCAGCCCCAGCATTTT. It yields the protein CASSEEGISNQPQHF. This chain connects TRBV2 to TRBJ1-5, with D possibly TRBD1 on 5 matching bases. Germline CDR1 SNHLY, CDR2 FYNNEI. The CDR3 is 15 residues long. Trimming removed 3 bases from V and 0 bases from J, with 9 bases in between.

The J gene is TRBJ2-2, the V gene TRBV7-2, with a possible D match to TRBD2 (6 bases). V lost 8 bases and J lost 4, with 14 bases in between. The CDR3 sequence is 14 residues long. Germline values: CDR1 SGHTA, CDR2 FQGNSA. For the CDR3, the DNA is TGTGCCAGCTGCGGGACCGCAGGCACCGGGGAGCTGTTTTTT. Encoded protein: CASCGTAGTGELFF. Drawing the rest from reference TRBV7-2 and TRBJ2-2, the complete variable domain is GAGVSQSPSNKVTEKGKDVELRCDPISGHTALYWYRQSLGQGLEFLIYFQGNSAPDKSGLPSDRFSAERTGGSVSTLTIQRTQQEDSAVYLCASCGTAGTGELFFGEGSRLTVL.

This chain uses TRBV6-2 or TRBV6-3 with TRBJ2-5; a weak D match, TRBD1 (6 bases). CDR3 size: 13 residues. Germline loops: CDR1 MNHEY, CDR2 SVGEGT. Trimming pared 7 bases from V and 3 bases from J, leaving 12 bases between. The CDR3 protein is CASNPTGKETQYF. The CDR3 region has the DNA TGTGCCAGCAACCCTACAGGGAAAGAGACCCAGTACTTC.

V usage is TRBV4-3 and J usage is TRBJ2-3, with 10 bases lining up with TRBD1. CDR1 is LGHNA and CDR2 is YSLEER in the germline V gene. The junction had 4 bases not matched to a gene; V was cut back by 3 bases and J by 1 base. This CDR3 has 16 residues. The CDR3 DNA is TGCGCCAGCAGCCAGGCCGGGACAGGGGGCACAGATACGCAGTATTTT. Protein sequence: CASSQAGTGGTDTQYF.

The chain joins TRBV19 to TRBJ1-5, with 12 bases aligning to TRBD1. This CDR3 has 15 amino acids. Germline V gene sequence: CDR1 LNHDA, CDR2 SQIVND (reference sequence). J lost 6 bases, V lost 6 bases, and 6 bases had no gene match. The CDR3 region is CASSPGQGASQPQHF. The DNA of the CDR3 is TGTGCCAGTAGCCCGGGACAGGGGGCAAGTCAGCCCCAGCATTTT.

The chain employs TRBV19 and TRBJ2-7; 10 positions agree with TRBD1. V lost 8 bases to trimming and J lost 2 bases; unmatched junction nucleotides: 6. The CDR3 spans 14 residues. From germline, CDR1 is LNHDA and CDR2 SQIVND (reference sequence). The CDR3 is CASADRGLPYEQYF. CDR3 nucleotide sequence: TGTGCCAGTGCTGACAGGGGGCTCCCCTACGAGCAGTACTTC.

V usage is TRBV24-1 and J usage is TRBJ2-1, with 7 bases lining up with TRBD2. Germline loops: CDR1 KGHDR, CDR2 SFDVKD. This CDR3 contains 16 residues. V was clipped by 4 bases and J by 0 bases; unmatched bases: 5. The CDR3 region is CATSDPGGSSYNEQFF. The CDR3, as DNA: TGTGCCACCAGTGACCCCGGGGGGAGCTCCTACAATGAGCAGTTCTTC.

The chain couples TRBV5-4 to TRBJ2-1; TRBD2 matches 10 bases. Trimming removed 4 bases from V and 0 bases from J; junction bases left unmatched: 16. Germline-derived CDR1 and CDR2 are SGHNT and YYREEE (reference sequence). The CDR3 runs to 20 residues. CDR3: CASSPAGLAVKPSSYNEQFF. The CDR3 DNA sequence: TGTGCCAGCAGCCCCGCAGGACTAGCGGTTAAACCTTCCTCCTACAATGAGCAGTTCTTC.

The chain combines TRBV23-1 with TRBJ1-2, with TRBD1 matching 9 bases. TRBV23-1 is marked as an open reading frame, function uncertain. There are 15 residues in the CDR3. V shed 8 bases and J 6 bases; nucleotides not matched to a gene: 13. The CDR3 spells CASAAGWDREDGYTF. CDR3 nucleotides: TGCGCCAGCGCGGCCGGCTGGGACAGGGAGGATGGCTACACCTTC.

The chain has TRBV5-1 and TRBJ2-3, with D hard to call. CDR3 length equals 13 residues. The V and J ends lost 0 bases and 2 bases respectively, with 4 bases between them. Germline CDR1 is SGHRS and CDR2 is YFSETQ. This chain's CDR3 is CASSLGLTDTQYF. In DNA, the CDR3 is TGCGCCAGCAGCTTGGGACTCACAGATACGCAGTATTTT.

The V call is TRBV3-1 (or the pseudogene TRBV3-2), the J call TRBJ1-5; possibly TRBD1 for D (5 bases). Trimming cost V 2 bases and J 3 bases, with 8 bases left between them. The CDR3 covers 14 residues. Germline lookup yields CDR1 LGHDT and CDR2 YNNKEL (reference sequence). The CDR3 coding sequence is TGTGCCAGCAGCCAATCAGGGAACAATCAGCCCCAGCATTTT. It is translated as CASSQSGNNQPQHF.

This chain joins TRBV3-1 (or the pseudogene TRBV3-2) and TRBJ2-1; 12 nucleotides match TRBD2. Losses at the gene ends were 0 bases for V and 7 bases for J; bases not matched to a gene: 19. The germline CDR1 and CDR2 sequences are LGHDT and YNNKEL (reference sequence). The CDR3 has 21 amino acids. The CDR3 DNA is TGTGCCAGCAGCCAAGAGGGCTGGGGGGCTAGCGGGAGGGAGGGCACAAATGAGCAGTTCTTC. It translates to CASSQEGWGASGREGTNEQFF.

The J gene is TRBJ2-7, the V gene TRBV13; 11 bases match TRBD1. After removal of 9 bases from V and 4 bases from J, the junction contained 5 bases not matched to a gene. The CDR3 totals 13 residues. From germline, CDR1 is PRHDT and CDR2 FYEKMQ (reference sequence). For the CDR3, the DNA is TGTGCCAGTTCGGGACAGGGGGGTTACGAGCAGTACTTC. The encoded protein is CASSGQGGYEQYF. Supplemented by reference TRBV13 and TRBJ2-7, the full variable domain reads AAGVIQSPRHLIKEKRETATLKCYPIPRHDTVYWYQQGPGQDPQFLISFYEKMQSDKGSIPDRFSAQQFSDYHSELNMSSLELGDSALYFCASSGQGGYEQYFGPGTRLTVT.

The rearrangement joins TRBV30 to TRBJ1-2; 7 bases are shared with TRBD1. Germline V lookup: CDR1 GTSNPN, CDR2 SVGIG (reference sequence). This CDR3 is 13 amino acids long. The V gene end was trimmed by 4 bases and the J gene end by 7 bases; junction bases not matched to a gene: 9. The CDR3 DNA reads as TGTGCCTGGACCTTGACCGGGACAGCTGGCTACACCTTC. Its protein is CAWTLTGTAGYTF.

The V call is TRBV7-2, the J call TRBJ2-7; 11 nucleotides match TRBD1. Trimming cost V 6 bases and J 3 bases; bases outside gene matches: 7. The germline CDR1 and CDR2 sequences are SGHTA and FQGNSA. The CDR3 has 15 amino acids. CDR3 sequence: CASRFRDRGFYEQYF. The CDR3 DNA follows: TGTGCCAGCAGATTCCGGGACAGGGGGTTCTACGAGCAGTACTTC.

The V call is TRBV7-3, the J call TRBJ2-1; D remains unclear. The CDR3 runs 12 residues. Looked up from germline, CDR1 is SGHTA and CDR2 is FQGTGA. V was pared by 5 bases and J by 6 bases, with 8 bases between. For the CDR3, the DNA is TGTGCCAGCAGCCCCCCGAGCAATGAGCAGTTCTTC. Its protein is CASSPPSNEQFF.

The chain joins TRBV19 to TRBJ1-2, with D perhaps matching TRBD1 (5 bases). The CDR3 extends over 13 amino acids. The germline V and J ends were trimmed by 6 bases and 4 bases, with 12 bases remaining between them. Germline V CDR1 and CDR2: LNHDA, SQIVND (reference sequence). The CDR3 DNA reads as TGTGCCAGTAGAAGAGTTGGGGCCTATGGCTACACCTTC. It is translated as CASRRVGAYGYTF.

In regard to this clone: Germline is not matched at one junction end, which may reflect a read error. The chain couples TRBV2 to TRBJ1-2, with TRBD1 matching 8 bases. Germline CDR1 and CDR2: SNHLY and FYNNEI. The CDR3 is 14 amino acids. The CDR3 loop is CASREDRGTEGYTF. Here the CDR3 DNA reads TGTGCCAGCAGGGAAGACAGGGGAACAGAGGGCTACACCTTC.

V gene TRBV9 combines with J gene TRBJ2-5; 7 bases fit TRBD1. Trimming at V came to 4 bases and at J to 2 bases, leaving 8 bases not matched to a gene. This CDR3 region has 15 residues. Germline values: CDR1 SGDLS, CDR2 YYNGEE. The chain's CDR3 is CASSSGWTGQETQYF. CDR3 sequence (DNA): TGTGCCAGCAGCTCCGGTTGGACAGGTCAAGAGACCCAGTACTTC.